These T cell receptor beta chains were read from a single sample in a study of cytotoxic CD8 clonotypes in ibrutinib-treated CLL. Here immunoSEQ multiplex PCR was the method, and the copy in TCRdb shows in-frame clones only, minus some. The table has approximately 46,000 clones, about 72% seen once. Sequencing was performed on PBMCs, taken after 12 months of ibrutinib treatment. All receptors derive from a human donor with chronic lymphocytic leukemia. The CDR3 runs from the conserved cysteine through the conserved F or W. A D gene is named only where the DNA matches it firmly. Clone size, where shown, is once, few, many, or a class for clones that have expanded.

-,few,TRBJ2-7,TRBV7-9,TGTGCCAGCAGCTCGTGGGGCGCTCCCAACGAGCAGTACTTC,CASSSWGAPNEQYF
TRBD1,-,TRBJ2-2,TRBV19,TGTGCCAGTAGTAAACTATGGGACAGGGAGAACACCGGGGAGCTGTTTTTT,CASSKLWDRENTGELFF
-,-,TRBJ1-1,TRBV18,TGTGCCAGCTCACCTCGGGGGGGACTGAACACTGAAGCTTTCTTT,CASSPRGGLNTEAFF
-,-,TRBJ2-7,TRBV5-1,TGCGCCAGCAGCCGCGACAACCTAAGCCCCTACGAGCAGTACTTC,CASSRDNLSPYEQYF
-,few,TRBJ1-1,TRBV30,TGTGCCTGTAACCCCCCGGGGGGTCGTAACACTGAAGCTTTCTTT,CACNPPGGRNTEAFF
-,-,TRBJ1-4,TRBV19,TGTGCCAGTGGCCTCCATGCAACTAATGAAAAACTGTTTTTT,CASGLHATNEKLFF
-,-,TRBJ2-7,TRBV2,TGTGCCAGCAGGGGGGGACACCCGACCCCCTACGAGCAGTACTTC,CASRGGHPTPYEQYF
TRBD1,few,TRBJ1-2,TRBV6-1,TGTGCCAGCAGTGAAGTGGGGACAGGGGGTAGTGGCTACACCTTC,CASSEVGTGGSGYTF
-,-,TRBJ2-3,TRBV7-2,TGTGCCAGCAGCTTACATGGTTCAGATACGCAGTATTTT,CASSLHGSDTQYF
-,-,TRBJ2-1,TRBV7-2,TGTGCCAGCAGCCGGGTTTATGGGGATGAGCAGTTCTTC,CASSRVYGDEQFF
-,-,TRBJ2-2,TRBV18,TGTGCCAGCTCACCAGGTTCCGGACCAGTGGGCACCGGGGAGCTGTTTTTT,CASSPGSGPVGTGELFF
-,-,TRBJ2-3,TRBV4-3,TGCGCCAGCAGCCAAGTCGGCCCCGGGGATACGCAGTATTTT,CASSQVGPGDTQYF
TRBD2,-,TRBJ2-3,TRBV11-2,TGTGCCAGCAGCAAGACTAGCGGGAGTAGCACAGATACGCAGTATTTT,CASSKTSGSSTDTQYF
-,few,TRBJ1-5,TRBV21-1,TGTGCCAGCAGACACAGGACAGGCTATAGCAATCAGCCCCAGCATTTT,CASRHRTGYSNQPQHF
-,few,TRBJ1-2,TRBV6-1,TGTGCCACTCTCGACTTTTATGGCTACACCTTC,CATLDFYGYTF
TRBD1,-,TRBJ2-7,TRBV5-4,TGTGCCAGCAGCTCCCGGGACAGGACTTCAAGCGAGCAGTACTTC,CASSSRDRTSSEQYF
TRBD1,-,TRBJ1-2,TRBV29-1,TGCAGCGTTGAGAACCCCCCGGGACAGGGGAACCTCTATGGCTACACCTTC,CSVENPPGQGNLYGYTF
TRBD2,-,TRBJ2-6,TRBV27,TGTGCCAGCAGTTTATTAAGGACTAGCGGGACCGGGGCCAACGTCCTGACTTTC,CASSLLRTSGTGANVLTF
TRBD1,-,TRBJ1-3,TRBV7-9,TGTGCCAGCAGCCCGAACCGGGACAGGTACTCTGGAAACACCATATATTTT,CASSPNRDRYSGNTIYF
TRBD2,-,TRBJ2-3,TRBV6-4,TGTGCCAGCAGTGAGGGTAGCGGGGGAGATACGCAGTATTTT,CASSEGSGGDTQYF
-,few,TRBJ2-3,TRBV5-6,TGTGCCAGCAGCTTTCCCGCAGGGGCTGGAACAGATACGCAGTATTTT,CASSFPAGAGTDTQYF
-,-,TRBJ2-1,TRBV7-2,TGTGCCAGCAGCCCGCTGTTGGAGAGCGGTGAGCAGTTCTTC,CASSPLLESGEQFF
TRBD1,once,TRBJ1-1,TRBV2,TGTGCCAGCAGTTTGACAGGGTACACTGAAGCTTTCTTT,CASSLTGYTEAFF
-,-,TRBJ1-2,TRBV19,TGTGCCAGTAGCTGGAAGTATGGAGGCTACACCTTC,CASSWKYGGYTF
TRBD1,-,TRBJ2-3,TRBV10-3,TGTGCCATCAGGAGGGACAGGAGTTACACAGATACGCAGTATTTT,CAIRRDRSYTDTQYF
TRBD1,-,TRBJ2-7,TRBV6-1,TGTGCCAGCAGTGAAGCTTTGAGGACAGGGAACTCCTACGAGCAGTACTTC,CASSEALRTGNSYEQYF
-,-,TRBJ2-2,TRBV5-6,TGTGCCAGCACCAATGTGGGGGAGCTGTTTTTT,CASTNVGELFF
-,-,TRBJ1-1,TRBV5-5,TGTGCCAGCAGCTGGGGGCCAGACTCTGAAGCTTTCTTT,CASSWGPDSEAFF
-,few,TRBJ1-1,TRBV27,TGTGCCAGCAGTTTGTCCGGGACGGCCTACACTGAAGCTTTCTTT,CASSLSGTAYTEAFF
TRBD2,-,TRBJ2-5,TRBV19,TGTGCCAGTAGTGGGGGACTAGCGGGAGGGCAAGAGACCCAGTACTTC,CASSGGLAGGQETQYF